These 30 T cell receptor beta chains were all obtained from the same sample, sequenced in a study of CD8 T cells in Susac syndrome. Reverse transcription of about 0.45 to 1 ug RNA was performed with random hexamers. Using its own MiXCR run on the immunoSEQ multiplex PCR reads, TCRdb lists one record per CDR3 protein. The table lists approximately 130,000 distinct CDR3 sequences, approximately 89% of them singletons. Sequences were obtained from CD8+ T cells from PBMCs. These receptors all come from a human donor with multiple sclerosis.

The CDR3 DNA sequence: TGTGCCAGCAGTTTAGCGGGGACCTATTCTGAAGCTTTCTTT. Translated: CASSLAGTYSEAFF. The chain has TRBV28 and TRBJ1-1; D might be TRBD1 (5 bases). The V and J ends lost 2 bases and 6 bases respectively, with 13 bases between them. Germline-derived CDR1 and CDR2 are MDHEN and SYDVKM. The CDR3 totals 14 residues.

This clonotype was seen only once. The chain carries TRBV13 and TRBJ2-5; a possible D gene is TRBD2 (6 bases). This CDR3 comprises 16 residues. V lost 2 bases to trimming and J lost 2 bases, with 15 bases between them. CDR1 and CDR2 from the germline V gene are PRHDT and FYEKMQ (reference sequence). Written as DNA, the CDR3 is TGTGCCAGCAGCTTACTGGGGGGATGGCGGCAAGAGACCCAGTACTTC. Encoded protein: CASSLLGGWRQETQYF. Together with reference TRBV13 and TRBJ2-5, the CDR3 gives the full variable domain: AAGVIQSPRHLIKEKRETATLKCYPIPRHDTVYWYQQGPGQDPQFLISFYEKMQSDKGSIPDRFSAQQFSDYHSELNMSSLELGDSALYFCASSLLGGWRQETQYFGPGTRLLVL.

V usage is TRBV20-1 and J usage is TRBJ2-3, with 10 bases identical to TRBD2. The V and J ends lost 0 bases and 5 bases, in that order; junction bases with no gene match: 17. CDR3 length equals 19 residues. The germline V gene encodes CDR1 DFQATT and CDR2 SNEGSKA (reference sequence). The CDR3 region has the DNA TGCAGTGCTAGAGAGCCCCCTGGACTAGCGGAATCTTATGGAGATACGCAGTATTTT. Translated: CSAREPPGLAESYGDTQYF.

The rearrangement uses TRBV30 and TRBJ1-2; D is possibly TRBD1 (5 bases). The V gene lost 2 bases and the J gene lost 8 bases, with 18 bases spanning the gap. CDR1 GTSNPN and CDR2 SVGIG come from the germline V gene (reference sequence). The CDR3 runs to 14 residues. The CDR3 bases are TGTGCCTGGAGTCCCCTTCGGGGCGCATCCGGCTACACCTTC. Its protein is CAWSPLRGASGYTF.

The chain carries TRBV4-1 and TRBJ2-1, with D unclear. Germline-derived CDR1 and CDR2 are MGHRA and YSYEKL. Between the trimmed V and J ends, which lost 3 bases and 7 bases, there was a span of 4 bases. This CDR3 is built from 11 residues. The chain's CDR3 is CASSQANEQFF. As DNA, the CDR3 is TGCGCCAGCAGCCAGGCGAATGAGCAGTTCTTC.

This clonotype was detected once. The chain combines TRBV29-1 with TRBJ2-5, with no clear D. There are 10 residues in the CDR3. V gave up 5 bases and J gave up 4 bases, with 5 bases separating them. CDR1 and CDR2 from the germline V gene are SQVTM and ANQGSEA. CDR3 sequence: CSVPGETQYF. CDR3 coding DNA: TGCAGCGTTCCGGGAGAGACCCAGTACTTC.

The chain links TRBV5-4 to TRBJ2-7, with TRBD2 identical over 11 bases. This CDR3 contains 16 residues. J was trimmed by 3 bases and V by 5 bases; bases with no gene match: 10. Germline CDR1 is SGHNT and CDR2 is YYREEE (reference sequence). The CDR3 DNA reads as TGTGCCAGCAGACCCGGGACTAGCGGAGCGGGCTACGAGCAGTACTTC. Translation: CASRPGTSGAGYEQYF.

CDR3 residues: CASQRGLQAGELFF. DNA of the CDR3: TGTGCCAGCCAGCGTGGTCTACAGGCCGGGGAGCTGTTTTTT. This chain joins TRBV7-9 and TRBJ2-2, with a possible D match to TRBD1 (5 bases). This CDR3 has 14 amino acids. Germline V lookup: CDR1 SEHNR, CDR2 FQNEAQ (reference sequence). V lost 8 bases and J lost 6, with 16 bases in between.

The V call is TRBV7-2, the J call TRBJ1-6; D unclear. Deletions cut 6 bases from V and 7 bases from J, with 10 bases between. Germline V gene lookup returns CDR1 SGHTA and CDR2 FQGNSA. The CDR3 has 13 amino acids. The CDR3 DNA reads TGTGCCAGCAGAGCCGACACAAATTCACCCCTCCACTTT. It is translated as CASRADTNSPLHF.

The chain joins TRBV4-1 to TRBJ2-3; D gene uncertain. This CDR3 comprises 14 residues. Germline CDR1 and CDR2: MGHRA and YSYEKL. V dropped 4 bases and J dropped 5 bases, with 13 bases sitting between them. DNA for the CDR3: TGCGCCAGCAGCCCTCTTGGTTTGGGAGATACGCAGTATTTT. Translating it yields CASSPLGLGDTQYF.

V usage is TRBV6-5 and J usage is TRBJ2-7; 7 bases map to TRBD1. V shed 0 bases and J 4 bases; nucleotides not matched to a gene: 15. Per the germline V gene, CDR1 is MNHEY and CDR2 is SVGAGI. CDR3 length: 18 residues. In nucleotides, the CDR3 is TGTGCCAGCAGTTACTCGATAGACGTGGGCGTACAGGGGTACGAGCAGTACTTC. This codes for CASSYSIDVGVQGYEQYF.

CDR3 sequence reads: CASSYAPGTSARYEQFF. The CDR3 DNA sequence: TGTGCCAGCAGTTACGCTCCCGGGACTAGCGCACGCTATGAGCAGTTCTTC. The V call is TRBV28, the J call TRBJ2-1, with 10 positions matching TRBD2. This CDR3 is built from 17 residues. After removal of 4 bases from V and 8 bases from J, the junction contained 14 bases not matched to a gene. CDR1 is MDHEN, CDR2 SYDVKM, per germline.

The CDR3 sequence: CTSSQNGELFF. The CDR3 region has the DNA TGCACCAGCAGCCAAAACGGGGAGCTGTTTTTT. The genes are TRBV1 and TRBJ2-2. TRBV1 has pseudogene status. The CDR3 has 11 residues.

The CDR3 bases are TGTGCCAGCAGCTTCGAGGACAGGGGCAGGCACACCGGGGAGCTGTTTTTT. It is translated as CASSFEDRGRHTGELFF. V usage is TRBV13 and J usage is TRBJ2-2; TRBD1 matches at 9 bases. CDR3 length: 17 amino acids. J gave up 3 bases and V 3 bases, and 8 bases lay outside the gene matches. Looked up from germline, CDR1 is PRHDT and CDR2 is FYEKMQ (reference sequence).

The chain carries TRBV6-1 and TRBJ2-2; TRBD2 aligns across 8 bases. The germline V gene encodes CDR1 MNHNS and CDR2 SASEGT. The CDR3 contains 13 residues. The junction had 3 bases not matched to a gene; V was cut back by 9 bases and J by 3 bases. CDR3 residues: CASLAGYTGELFF. CDR3 sequence (DNA): TGTGCCAGTCTAGCGGGCTACACCGGGGAGCTGTTTTTT.

V gene TRBV5-6 combines with J gene TRBJ2-3, with 10 bases lining up with TRBD1. Unmatched junction bases numbered 3, after V lost 4 bases and J lost 4 bases. The CDR3 extends over 14 amino acids. CDR1 is SGHDT, CDR2 YYEEEE, per germline. The CDR3 bases are TGTGCCAGCAGCCCGGGACAGGGGCCAGATACGCAGTATTTT. Protein: CASSPGQGPDTQYF.

The chain has TRBV4-1 and TRBJ2-1; 7 bases map to TRBD2. V lost 1 base and J lost 0; bases outside the gene matches: 0. Germline V gene data show CDR1 as MGHRA and CDR2 as YSYEKL. This CDR3 comprises 15 residues. The CDR3 region is CASSQGGSSYNEQFF. In nucleotides, the CDR3 is TGCGCCAGCAGCCAAGGCGGGAGCTCCTACAATGAGCAGTTCTTC.

The chain couples TRBV30 to TRBJ1-1; no firm D call. The germline V and J ends were trimmed by 4 bases and 0 bases, with 9 bases remaining between them. Germline lookup yields CDR1 GTSNPN and CDR2 SVGIG (reference sequence). This CDR3 comprises 13 residues. The CDR3 protein is CAWTNGVNTEAFF. In DNA, the CDR3 is TGTGCCTGGACCAACGGTGTGAACACTGAAGCTTTCTTT. Complete variable domain (other parts from reference TRBV30 and TRBJ1-1): SQTIHQWPATLVQPVGSPLSLECTVEGTSNPNLYWYRQAAGRGLQLLFYSVGIGQISSEVPQNLSASRPQDRQFILSSKKLLLSDSGFYLCAWTNGVNTEAFFGQGTRLTVV.

This clonotype has just one count. The rearrangement links TRBV20-1 to TRBJ2-3; 10 nucleotides align to TRBD2. V lost 5 bases to trimming and J lost 5 bases; unmatched junction nucleotides: 10. Germline V gene sequence: CDR1 DFQATT, CDR2 SNEGSKA (reference sequence). This CDR3 has 15 residues. The CDR3: CSAPGLAGVVDTQYF. CDR3 nucleotide sequence: TGCAGTGCTCCGGGGCTAGCGGGAGTGGTAGATACGCAGTATTTT.

For the CDR3, the DNA is TGTGCCAGCGCGATTGGGAACACTGAAGCTTTCTTT. It encodes CASAIGNTEAFF. V is TRBV25-1 and J is TRBJ1-1; D unresolved. V dropped 8 bases and J dropped 1 base, with 8 bases sitting between them. Germline V gene lookup returns CDR1 MGHDK and CDR2 SYGVNS. CDR3 size: 12 residues.

The CDR3 region is CASSPNPGATEQYF. The CDR3 nucleotides read TGTGCCAGTAGTCCCAACCCTGGGGCTACGGAGCAGTACTTC. The gene calls are TRBV19 and TRBJ2-7; tentatively, D is TRBD1 (5 bases). Germline CDR1 LNHDA, CDR2 SQIVND (reference sequence). The CDR3 length is 14 residues. V was shortened by 5 bases and J by 7 bases, with 18 bases between the two germline ends. The whole variable domain, filled in from reference TRBV19 and TRBJ2-7, reads DGGITQSPKYLFRKEGQNVTLSCEQNLNHDAMYWYRQDPGQGLRLIYYSQIVNDFQKGDIAEGYSVSREKKESFPLTVTSAQKNPTAFYLCASSPNPGATEQYFGPGTRLTVT.

The chain couples TRBV7-9 to TRBJ1-1, with 9 nucleotides matching TRBD1. CDR1 is SEHNR and CDR2 is FQNEAQ in the germline V gene (reference sequence). Trimming took 5 bases from V and 3 from J; bases not matched to a gene: 7. This CDR3 comprises 15 residues. The DNA of the CDR3 is TGTGCCAGCAGCGCGGCGGGACAGGGATACACTGAAGCTTTCTTT. Amino acids: CASSAAGQGYTEAFF.

The chain joins TRBV6-5 to TRBJ2-7; no definite D call. Trimming took 2 bases from V and 0 from J, leaving 8 bases between them. The CDR3 has 14 residues. The V gene's germline CDR1 is MNHEY and CDR2 SVGAGI. In nucleotides, the CDR3 is TGTGCCAGCAGTTACGCGGCGGACTCCTACGAGCAGTACTTC. It encodes CASSYAADSYEQYF.

As for this clonotype: An end of the junction differs from the germline gene, which may be a read error. The rearrangement joins TRBV12-3 or TRBV12-4 to TRBJ2-2, with 7 bases lining up with TRBD1. This CDR3 is 14 amino acids long. CDR3: CASSLGTATGELFF. The CDR3 region has the DNA TGTGCCAGCAGCTTAGGGACAGCCACCGGGGAGCTGTTTTTT.

With regard to this clonotype: Because the CDR3 is missing its conserved closing phenylalanine or tryptophan, this is likely a read error. Because the CDR3's place on the DNA is in doubt, the DNA is left out and the CDR3 is given as listed by TCRdb. The genes are TRBV29-1 and TRBJ1-2. The germline V gene encodes CDR1 SQVTM and CDR2 ANQGSEA. Inclusive of both ends, the CDR3 amounts to 11 amino acids. CDR3 residues: CSVDNRGTAWI.

The rearrangement joins TRBV29-1 to TRBJ1-2; D unresolved. The CDR3 extends over 14 amino acids. Germline lookup yields CDR1 SQVTM and CDR2 ANQGSEA. Trimming shortened V by 4 bases and J by 7 bases, and 19 bases separated the two germline ends. The CDR3 DNA reads TGCAGCGTTGTCGCGGTCGGGGAATCGACTGGCTACACCTTC. Protein: CSVVAVGESTGYTF.

The CDR3 region is CASSLVWDENQPQHF. CDR3 nucleotide sequence: TGTGCCAGCAGTTTAGTATGGGACGAAAATCAGCCCCAGCATTTT. The V and J genes are TRBV12-3 or TRBV12-4 and TRBJ1-5, with D perhaps TRBD1 (5 bases). Trimming shortened V by 1 base and J by 4 bases, and 11 bases separated the two germline ends. The CDR3 loop spans 15 amino acids.

CDR3 bases: TGTGCCACCAAAACTAGCGAGGATGAGCAGTTCTTC. Translated: CATKTSEDEQFF. The chain has TRBV24-1 and TRBJ2-1; TRBD2 matches at 7 bases. Germline CDR1 and CDR2: KGHDR and SFDVKD. The CDR3 loop spans 12 amino acids. The junction had 5 bases not matched to a gene; V was cut back by 8 bases and J by 8 bases.

This rearrangement joins TRBV3-1 to TRBJ2-5; D is possibly TRBD1 (5 bases). There are 13 residues in the CDR3. Germline V gives CDR1 LGHDT, CDR2 YNNKEL (reference sequence). V lost 3 bases and J 0 bases, leaving 5 bases between the germline ends. This CDR3 reads CASSQDNQETQYF. The CDR3 DNA reads TGTGCCAGCAGCCAGGACAACCAAGAGACCCAGTACTTC.

This chain joins TRBV20-1 and TRBJ2-6; TRBD1 aligns across 7 bases. Per germline, CDR1 DFQATT and CDR2 SNEGSKA (reference sequence). The CDR3 covers 16 residues. The V and J ends lost 2 bases and 1 base, in that order; junction bases with no gene match: 5. This CDR3 reads CSARPGTASGANVLTF. The CDR3 nucleotides are TGCAGTGCTAGACCCGGGACAGCTTCTGGGGCCAACGTCCTGACTTTC.